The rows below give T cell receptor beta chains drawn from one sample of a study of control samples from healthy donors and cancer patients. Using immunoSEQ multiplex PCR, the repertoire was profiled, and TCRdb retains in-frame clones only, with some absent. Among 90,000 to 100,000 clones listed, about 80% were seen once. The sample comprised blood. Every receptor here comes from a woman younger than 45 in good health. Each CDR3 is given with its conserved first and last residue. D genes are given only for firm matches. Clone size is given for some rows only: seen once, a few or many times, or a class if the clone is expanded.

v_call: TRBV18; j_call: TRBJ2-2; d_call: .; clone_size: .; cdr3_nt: TGTGCCAGCTCACCACCGAGGGGACGGGGGCCGAACACCGGGGAGCTGTTTTTT; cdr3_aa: CASSPPRGRGPNTGELFF
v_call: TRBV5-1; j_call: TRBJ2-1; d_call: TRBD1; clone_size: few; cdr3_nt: TGCGCCAGCAGCAGGGACAGGGGGACGTACAATGAGCAGTTCTTC; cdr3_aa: CASSRDRGTYNEQFF
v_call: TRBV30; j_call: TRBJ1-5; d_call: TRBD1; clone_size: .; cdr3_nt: TGTGCCTGGACACAGGGGGGTCTCGTTAATCAGCCCCAGCATTTT; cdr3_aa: CAWTQGGLVNQPQHF
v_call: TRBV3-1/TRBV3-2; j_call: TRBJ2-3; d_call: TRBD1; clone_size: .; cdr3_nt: TGTGCCAGCAGCCAAGACCTGACAGGGGCCCAAAACACAGATACGCAGTATTTT; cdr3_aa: CASSQDLTGAQNTDTQYF
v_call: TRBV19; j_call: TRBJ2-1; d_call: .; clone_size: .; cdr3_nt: TGTGCCAGTAGTATAACCCCTCTGACCGAGAGGAGTTACAATGAGCAGTTCTTC; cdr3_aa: CASSITPLTERSYNEQFF
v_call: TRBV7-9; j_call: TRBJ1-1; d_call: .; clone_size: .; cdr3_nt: TGTGCCAGCAGGGATGGGGGTGACACTGAAGCTTTCTTT; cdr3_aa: CASRDGGDTEAFF
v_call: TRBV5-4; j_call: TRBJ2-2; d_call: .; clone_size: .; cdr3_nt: TGTGCCAGCAGCTTGCAGGGGCGTGACACCGGGGAGCTGTTTTTT; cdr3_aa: CASSLQGRDTGELFF
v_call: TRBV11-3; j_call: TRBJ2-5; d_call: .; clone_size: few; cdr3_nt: TGTGCCAGCAGCTTAGCGGGGTCCCAAGAGACCCAGTACTTC; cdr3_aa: CASSLAGSQETQYF
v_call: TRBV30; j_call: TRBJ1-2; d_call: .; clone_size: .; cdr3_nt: TGTGCCTGGAGTGTAAGTTGGGGGGAGTCCTCTGGCTACACCTTC; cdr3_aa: CAWSVSWGESSGYTF
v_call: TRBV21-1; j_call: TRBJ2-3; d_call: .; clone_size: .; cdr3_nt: TGTGCCAGCAGCAAAAAGCGGGTCGACACTAGCACAGATACGCAGTATTTT; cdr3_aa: CASSKKRVDTSTDTQYF
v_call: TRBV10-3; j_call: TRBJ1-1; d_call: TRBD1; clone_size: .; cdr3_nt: TGTGCCATCAGTGCTCTGGGACAGGGGACGTCTGAAGCTTTCTTT; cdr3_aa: CAISALGQGTSEAFF
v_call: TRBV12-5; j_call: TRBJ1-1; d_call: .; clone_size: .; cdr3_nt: TGTGCTAGTGGGTATACAGGGTTAGCTGAAGCTTTCTTT; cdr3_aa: CASGYTGLAEAFF
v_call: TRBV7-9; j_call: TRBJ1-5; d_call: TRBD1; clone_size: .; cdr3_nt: TGTGCCAGCAGCTTATCGACAGGGCCTAATCAGCCCCAGCATTTT; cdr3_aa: CASSLSTGPNQPQHF
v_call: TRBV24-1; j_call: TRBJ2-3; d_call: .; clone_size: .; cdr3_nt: TGTGCCACCAGTGAGTCTGGCACAGATACGCAGTATTTT; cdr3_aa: CATSESGTDTQYF
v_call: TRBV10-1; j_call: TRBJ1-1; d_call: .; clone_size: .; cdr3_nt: TGCGCCAGCCGGGCCAGCATGAACACTGAAGCTTTCTTT; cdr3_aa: CASRASMNTEAFF
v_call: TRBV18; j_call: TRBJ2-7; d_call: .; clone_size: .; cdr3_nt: TGTGCCAGCTCCCCGGGGCCTAGCTCCTACGAGCAGTACTTC; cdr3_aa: CASSPGPSSYEQYF
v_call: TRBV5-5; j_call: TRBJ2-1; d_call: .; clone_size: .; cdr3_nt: TGTGCCAGCAGCTCCGCTAGACTAGAGCAGTTCTTC; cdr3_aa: CASSSARLEQFF
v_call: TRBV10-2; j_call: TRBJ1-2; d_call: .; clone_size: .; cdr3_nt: TGCGCCAGCAGTGAGACAGGGCTATTTCAAGTCTACACCTTC; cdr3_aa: CASSETGLFQVYTF
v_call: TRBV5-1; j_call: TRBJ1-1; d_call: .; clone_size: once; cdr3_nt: TGCGCCAGCAGCGCCGGGGGCATGAACACTGAAGCTTTCTTT; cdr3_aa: CASSAGGMNTEAFF
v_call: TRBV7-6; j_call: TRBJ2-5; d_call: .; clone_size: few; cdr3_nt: TGTGCCAGCAGCTTAGGGCTCGATCGGCTAGAGACCCAGTACTTC; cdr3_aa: CASSLGLDRLETQYF
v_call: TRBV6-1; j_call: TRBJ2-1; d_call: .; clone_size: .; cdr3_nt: TGTGCCAGCAGTGACAGGTGGAATGAGCAGTTCTTC; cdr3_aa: CASSDRWNEQFF
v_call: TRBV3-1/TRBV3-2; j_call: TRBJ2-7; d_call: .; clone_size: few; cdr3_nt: TGTGCCAGCAGCCCCCGAGAATACGAGCAGTACTTC; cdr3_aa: CASSPREYEQYF
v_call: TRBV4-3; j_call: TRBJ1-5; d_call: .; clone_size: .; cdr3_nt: TGCGCCAGCAGCCAAGATAGGTTTTGGCCCCAGCATTTT; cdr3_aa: CASSQDRFWPQHF
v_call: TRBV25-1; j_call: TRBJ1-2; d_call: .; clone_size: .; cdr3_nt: TGTGCCAGCAGTGAGCCGGGAGCTAACTATGGCTACACCTTC; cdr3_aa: CASSEPGANYGYTF
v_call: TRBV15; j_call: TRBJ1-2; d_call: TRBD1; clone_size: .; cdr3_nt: TGTGCCACCAGCAGAGATCCGACAGGGTTCCGTGATGGCTACACCTTC; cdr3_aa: CATSRDPTGFRDGYTF
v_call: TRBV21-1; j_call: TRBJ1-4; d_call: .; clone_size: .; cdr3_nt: TGTGCCAGCAGCGACAGGGGCCGTAACCCGAATGAAAAACTGTTTTTT; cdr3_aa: CASSDRGRNPNEKLFF
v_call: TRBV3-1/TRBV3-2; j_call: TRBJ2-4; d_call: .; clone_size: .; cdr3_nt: TGTGCCAGCAGCCAAGTGGCAGGGGTGGTCAAAAACATTCAGTACTTC; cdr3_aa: CASSQVAGVVKNIQYF
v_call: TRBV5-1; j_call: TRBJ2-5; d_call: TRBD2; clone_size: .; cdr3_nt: TGCGCCAGCAGCTTCGGGAGCGGGGGCTCGGGTCAAGAGACCCAGTACTTC; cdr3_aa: CASSFGSGGSGQETQYF
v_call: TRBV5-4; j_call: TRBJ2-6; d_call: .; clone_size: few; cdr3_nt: TGTGCCAGCAGCTCCGCCTCTACCGGGGCCAACGTCCTGACTTTC; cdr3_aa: CASSSASTGANVLTF
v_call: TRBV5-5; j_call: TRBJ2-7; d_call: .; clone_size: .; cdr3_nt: TGTGCCAGCAGCTTGGTTGGGGGTTCCTACGAGCAGTACTTC; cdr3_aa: CASSLVGGSYEQYF
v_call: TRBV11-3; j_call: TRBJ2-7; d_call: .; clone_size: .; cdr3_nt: TGTGCCAGCAGCTTATCTCTGGGGGGGGGCGACTACGAGCAGTACTTC; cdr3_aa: CASSLSLGGGDYEQYF
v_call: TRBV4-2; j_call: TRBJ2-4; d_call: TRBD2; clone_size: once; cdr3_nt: TGTGCCAGCAGCCAAGTGAGCGGACTAGCGGGGGGGCGAAGGGCCAAAAACATTCAGTACTTC; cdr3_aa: CASSQVSGLAGGRRAKNIQYF
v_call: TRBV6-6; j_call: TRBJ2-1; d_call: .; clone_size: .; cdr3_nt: TGTGCCAGCAGTAGATCCAACAATGAGCAGTTCTTC; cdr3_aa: CASSRSNNEQFF
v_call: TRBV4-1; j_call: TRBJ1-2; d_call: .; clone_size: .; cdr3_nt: TGCGCCAGCAGCCAAGAGATCGTCAGAAACTATGGCTACACCTTC; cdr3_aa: CASSQEIVRNYGYTF
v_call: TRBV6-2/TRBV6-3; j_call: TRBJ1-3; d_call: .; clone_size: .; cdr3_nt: TGTGCCAGCAGTTACGGCCCCGGAGGAGGGGGTCGTCGAAACACCATATATTTT; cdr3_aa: CASSYGPGGGGRRNTIYF
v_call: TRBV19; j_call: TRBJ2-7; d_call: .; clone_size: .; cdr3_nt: TGTGCCAGTAGTCCCAAGGGGGGGCAGAGCCATACAAGGATGGAGCAGTACTTC; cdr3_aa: CASSPKGGQSHTRMEQYF
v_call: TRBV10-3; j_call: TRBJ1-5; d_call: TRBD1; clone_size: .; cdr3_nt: TGTGCCACCCGGGACAGGGGCAATCAGCCCCAGCATTTT; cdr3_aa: CATRDRGNQPQHF
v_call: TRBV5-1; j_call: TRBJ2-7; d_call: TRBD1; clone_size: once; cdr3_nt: TGCGCCAGCAGCCCCCCGGGACAGGGGGCTGAAGAGCAGTACTTC; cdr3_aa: CASSPPGQGAEEQYF
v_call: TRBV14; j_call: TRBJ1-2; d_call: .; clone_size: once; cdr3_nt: TGTGCCAGCAGCCCTTCGGCAGGGACGCGGTATGGCTACACCTTC; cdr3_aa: CASSPSAGTRYGYTF
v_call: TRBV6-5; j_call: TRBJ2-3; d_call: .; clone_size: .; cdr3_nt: TGTGCCACTACTTTGAGCGCAGATACGCAGTATTTT; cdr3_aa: CATTLSADTQYF
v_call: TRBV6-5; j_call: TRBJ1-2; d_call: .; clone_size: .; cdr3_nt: TGTGCCAGCAGATACGGGACGCACTATGGCTACACCTTC; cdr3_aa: CASRYGTHYGYTF
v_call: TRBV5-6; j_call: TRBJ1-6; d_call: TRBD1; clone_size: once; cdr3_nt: TGTGCCAGCAGCTTGGGCGACAGGGCCTATAATTCACCCCTCCACTTT; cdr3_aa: CASSLGDRAYNSPLHF
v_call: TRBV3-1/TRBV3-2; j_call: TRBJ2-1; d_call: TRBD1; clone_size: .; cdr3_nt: TGTGCCAGCAGCCAAGGACCGGGACAGGGGGGTGAGCAGTTCTTC; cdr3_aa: CASSQGPGQGGEQFF
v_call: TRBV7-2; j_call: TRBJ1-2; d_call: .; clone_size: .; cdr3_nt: TGTGCCAGCAGCTTAGAACCCAGGGTCTCTTCCTATGGCTACACCTTC; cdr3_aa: CASSLEPRVSSYGYTF
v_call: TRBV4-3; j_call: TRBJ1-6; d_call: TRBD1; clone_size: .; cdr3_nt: TGCGCCAGCAGCCAAGTCCGGGACAGTTATAATTCACCCCTCCACTTT; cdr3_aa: CASSQVRDSYNSPLHF
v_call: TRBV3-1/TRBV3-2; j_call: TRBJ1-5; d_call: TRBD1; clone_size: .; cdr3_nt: TGTGCCAGCAGCCAGACGCCCGACAGGGGGAGGCCCCAGCATTTT; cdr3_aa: CASSQTPDRGRPQHF
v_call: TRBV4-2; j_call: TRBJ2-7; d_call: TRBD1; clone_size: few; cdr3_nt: TGTGCCAGCAGCCAAGTTGGACAGGGTGACGAGCAGTACTTC; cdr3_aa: CASSQVGQGDEQYF
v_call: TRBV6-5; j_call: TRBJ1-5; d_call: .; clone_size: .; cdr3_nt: TGTGCCAGCAGTTACTCGAGGAGGGGAGGCAATCAGCCCCAGCATTTT; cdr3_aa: CASSYSRRGGNQPQHF
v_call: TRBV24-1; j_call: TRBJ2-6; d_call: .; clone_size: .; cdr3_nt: TGTGCCACCAGTGATCATCCGGGACGGGCGTCTGGGGCCAACGTCCTGACTTTC; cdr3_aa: CATSDHPGRASGANVLTF
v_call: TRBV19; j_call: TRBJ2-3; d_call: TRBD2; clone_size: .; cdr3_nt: TGTGCCAGTAGGCCCAGAGGAGCGGGGGACACAGATACGCAGTATTTT; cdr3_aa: CASRPRGAGDTDTQYF
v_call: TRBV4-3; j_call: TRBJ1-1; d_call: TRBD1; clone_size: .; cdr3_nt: TGCGCCAGCAGCCAAGATCTGCCGTCCCGGGACAGGGTAGGAGGTGTTCGGACTGAAGCTTTCTTT; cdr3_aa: CASSQDLPSRDRVGGVRTEAFF
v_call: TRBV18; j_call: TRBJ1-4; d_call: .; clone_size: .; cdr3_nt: TGTGCCAGCTCACCCGGCGGAGGGAGTAATGAAAAACTGTTTTTT; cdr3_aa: CASSPGGGSNEKLFF
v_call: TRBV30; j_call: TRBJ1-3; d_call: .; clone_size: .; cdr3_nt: TGTGCCTGGAGTGCCGGACGGGGAAACACCATATATTTT; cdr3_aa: CAWSAGRGNTIYF
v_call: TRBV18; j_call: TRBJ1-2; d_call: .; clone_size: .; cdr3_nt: TGTGCCAGCTCACCATTGGGCGGACTCTCGGGCTACACCTTC; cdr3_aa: CASSPLGGLSGYTF
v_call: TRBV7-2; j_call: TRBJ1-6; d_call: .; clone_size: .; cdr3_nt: TGTGCCAGCAGCTTAAGGGGGGATAATTCACCCCTCCACTTT; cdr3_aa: CASSLRGDNSPLHF